This entry concerns a single TCR beta chain. The entry originates in a study of T cell changes during pregnancy in multiple sclerosis. Here immunoSEQ multiplex PCR was the method, and the copy in TCRdb shows in-frame clones only, minus some. The sample includes tens of thousands of clones, around 90% of them seen just once. CDR1 and CDR2 (germline): SGHDT, YYEEEE. Trimming removed 4 bases from V and 0 bases from J; junction bases left unmatched: 8. The CDR3 loop spans 16 amino acids. Here the sequenced sample was peripheral blood, taken in the second trimester of pregnancy. This clonotype was obtained from a female donor in good health, enrolled as a control in a pregnancy study. The rearrangement links TRBV5-6 to TRBJ2-7, with TRBD1 identical over 9 bases. The CDR3 protein is CASSTPGQGSSYEQYF. DNA of the CDR3: TGTGCCAGCAGCACCCCCGGACAGGGGAGCTCCTACGAGCAGTACTTC.